A single sample is the source of the 8 T cell receptor beta chains below, sequenced in a study of OX40 agonist ivuxolimab in advanced cancers. The method behind the library was the immunoSEQ multiplex PCR assay. Imported from immuneACCESS, the table was reduced by TCRdb to in-frame sequences with V and J called. These copies leave out some clones; in studies compared against another copy, an unresolved V gene accounts for under half, and the cause of the remainder is not known. This sample holds 20,000 to 30,000 clones; approximately 88% were observed only once. Roughly 9% of the sample is in the top ten clones. Sequencing was performed on CD4+ or CD8+ T cells sorted from blood, taken in a trial of the OX40 agonist ivuxolimab. These receptors were taken from an adult with an advanced solid tumor such as melanoma, head and neck, liver or kidney cancer.

The chain uses TRBV5-4 and TRBJ2-5; 8 nucleotides agree with TRBD2. The CDR3 loop spans 18 amino acids. The trim removed 4 bases at V and 4 bases at J, leaving 18 bases unmatched. Germline loops: CDR1 SGHNT, CDR2 YYREEE (reference sequence). CDR3 amino acids: CASSPGLASRTGGETQYF. The CDR3, as DNA: TGTGCCAGCAGCCCTGGACTAGCTAGCCGCACTGGGGGAGAGACCCAGTACTTC. Drawing the rest from reference TRBV5-4 and TRBJ2-5, the complete variable domain is ETGVTQSPTHLIKTRGQQVTLRCSSQSGHNTVSWYQQALGQGPQFIFQYYREEENGRGNFPPRFSGLQFPNYSSELNVNALELDDSALYLCASSPGLASRTGGETQYFGPGTRLLVL.

This clone was seen only once. The rearrangement uses TRBV6-1 and TRBJ2-7; the match to TRBD1 covers 7 bases. Germline CDR1 MNHNS, CDR2 SASEGT. J gave up 2 bases and V 7 bases, and 8 bases lay outside the gene matches. The CDR3 sequence is 14 residues long. The CDR3 region is CASNSAGGTYEQYF. CDR3 nucleotides: TGTGCCAGCAATTCTGCAGGGGGTACCTACGAGCAGTACTTC.

The chain uses TRBV7-8 and TRBJ2-7; 8 bases line up with TRBD2. Trimming took 5 bases from V and 6 from J; bases not matched to a gene: 12. Germline values: CDR1 SGHVS, CDR2 FQNEAQ. The CDR3 length is 15 residues. CDR3 residues: CASSPGLRGAGEQYF. The CDR3 nucleotides read TGTGCCAGCAGCCCGGGCTTGCGGGGGGCGGGCGAGCAGTACTTC.

For this clone: Distinct nucleotide sequences in the sample also encode this CDR3. V and J are TRBV28 and TRBJ1-2; 10 bases are a match to TRBD1. CDR1 is MDHEN, CDR2 SYDVKM, per germline. The J segment lost 6 bases and the V segment lost 6 bases, leaving 7 bases of the junction unmatched. This CDR3 is 14 amino acids long. CDR3 sequence: CASSRGQGRDGYTF. The CDR3 DNA follows: TGTGCCAGCAGCCGGGGACAGGGGAGAGATGGCTACACCTTC.

The chain joins TRBV2 to TRBJ1-5; unclear D gene. Germline V gene sequence: CDR1 SNHLY, CDR2 FYNNEI. Between the trimmed V and J ends, which lost 6 bases and 4 bases, there was a span of 10 bases. This CDR3 is 13 amino acids long. CDR3 protein: CASRLDNNQPQHF. In DNA, the CDR3 is TGTGCCAGCAGATTAGACAATAATCAGCCCCAGCATTTT.

This chain's CDR3 is CASSSVLQGNTEAFF. CDR3 nucleotide sequence: TGTGCCAGCAGCTCCGTCCTACAGGGGAACACTGAAGCTTTCTTT. V is TRBV11-2 and J is TRBJ1-1; perhaps TRBD1 as D (6 bases). The CDR3 length is 15 residues. With 4 bases removed from V and 1 base from J, the gap between germline ends came to 13 bases. Germline CDR1 is SGHAT and CDR2 is FQNNGV.

The V and J genes are TRBV9 and TRBJ2-3, with 7 bases that match TRBD1. Trimming at V came to 1 base and at J to 0 bases, leaving 2 bases not matched to a gene. Germline V gene data show CDR1 as SGDLS and CDR2 as YYNGEE. The CDR3 runs 15 residues. This CDR3 reads CASSVQGESTDTQYF. The CDR3 DNA is TGTGCCAGCAGCGTACAGGGGGAGAGCACAGATACGCAGTATTTT.

This sequence joins TRBV19 and TRBJ2-5; D is possibly TRBD2 (5 bases). The CDR3 length is 14 residues. Between the trimmed V and J ends, which lost 4 bases and 2 bases, there was a span of 11 bases. Germline V gene lookup returns CDR1 LNHDA and CDR2 SQIVND (reference sequence). In DNA form, the CDR3 reads TGTGCCAGTAGTAGAGGGCAGATGCAAGAGACCCAGTACTTC. The encoded protein is CASSRGQMQETQYF.